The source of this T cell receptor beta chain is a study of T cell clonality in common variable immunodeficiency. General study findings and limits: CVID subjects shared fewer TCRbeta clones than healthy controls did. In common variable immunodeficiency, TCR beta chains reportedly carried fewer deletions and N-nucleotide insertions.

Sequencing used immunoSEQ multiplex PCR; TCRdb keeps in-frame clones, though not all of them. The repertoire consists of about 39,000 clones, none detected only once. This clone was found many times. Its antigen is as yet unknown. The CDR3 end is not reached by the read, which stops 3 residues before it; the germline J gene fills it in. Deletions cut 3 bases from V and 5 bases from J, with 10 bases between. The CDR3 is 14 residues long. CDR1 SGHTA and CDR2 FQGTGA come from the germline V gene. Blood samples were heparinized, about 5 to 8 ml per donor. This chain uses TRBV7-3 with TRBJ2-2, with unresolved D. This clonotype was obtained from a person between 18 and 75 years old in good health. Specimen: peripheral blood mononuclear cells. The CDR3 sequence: CASSLVAVTGELFF. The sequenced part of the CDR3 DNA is TGTGCCAGCAGCTTGGTAGCTGTGACCGGGGAG. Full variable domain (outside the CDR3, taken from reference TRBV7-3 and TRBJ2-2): GAGVSQTPSNKVTEKGKYVELRCDPISGHTALYWYRQSLGQGPEFLIYFQGTGAADDSGLPNDRFFAVRPEGSVSTLKIQRTERGDSAVYLCASSLVAVTGELFFGEGSRLTVL.